This T cell receptor (beta chain) is drawn from a study of shared clonotypes between healthy human individuals. Germline CDR1 and CDR2: MDHEN and SYDVKM. Between the trimmed V and J ends, which lost 5 bases and 3 bases, there was a span of 13 bases. The CDR3 runs 14 residues. As defined, naive CD8 cells were CD45RO-negative and positively selected for CCR7, with terminally differentiated effector memory CD45RA+ cells excluded. Study-wide points: Compared with clonotypes that all four donors shared, non-shared clonotypes had lower generation probabilities.

Notes on this clone: What it recognizes is unknown.

The assay was immunoSEQ multiplex PCR, and TCRdb's table has in-frame clones only and misses some. This table has hundreds of thousands of clones, approximately 95% appearing once. This chain connects TRBV28 to TRBJ2-5; no firm D call. The sequence was obtained from a woman in her twenties or thirties in good health. Material: naive CD8+ T cells sorted from blood. Here the CDR3 reads CASSPQIPEETQYF. The CDR3 DNA is TGTGCCAGCAGTCCTCAGATACCCGAAGAGACCCAGTACTTC.